Listed below are T cell receptor beta chains from one sample, sequenced in a study of response to subunit inactivated influenza vaccine. TCRdb fed the RT-PCR reads into MiXCR, producing one record per CDR3 protein. The table records about 180,000 distinct CDR3 sequences, about 9% of them present only once. Sequencing used non-naive T cells sorted from PBMCs, obtained on the day of vaccination. The receptor source for this set is a man aged 50 to 59 who received an inactivated influenza vaccine. CDR3s include the opening cysteine and the closing phenylalanine or tryptophan. D genes are given only for firm matches. Size is stated for part of the rows, as once, few or many counts, or as a class when the clone is expanded.

v_call	clone_size	j_call	d_call	cdr3_aa	cdr3_nt
TRBV7-2	many	TRBJ2-7	.	CASSFGGLYEQYF	TGTGCCAGCAGCTTTGGGGGACTCTACGAGCAGTACTTC
TRBV6-2/TRBV6-3	.	TRBJ2-1	TRBD2	CASTSSGGINEQFF	TGTGCCAGCACGAGTAGCGGGGGGATCAATGAGCAGTTCTTC
TRBV5-6	.	TRBJ2-1	.	CASSLLEGSANEQFF	TGTGCCAGCAGCTTGTTGGAGGGGTCGGCGAATGAGCAGTTCTTC
TRBV6-2/TRBV6-3	.	TRBJ1-5	.	CASWDDRANQPQHF	TGTGCCAGCTGGGATGACAGAGCCAATCAGCCCCAGCATTTT
TRBV20-1	few	TRBJ2-7	.	CSARPGSTFEQYF	TGCAGTGCTAGACCGGGGTCTACGTTCGAGCAGTACTTC
TRBV7-6	.	TRBJ2-7	.	CASSLGSRAEQYF	TGTGCCAGCAGCTTAGGTTCGAGGGCAGAGCAGTACTTC
TRBV4-3	.	TRBJ2-2	.	CASSQEPPGSGTGELFF	TGCGCCAGCAGCCAAGAGCCCCCAGGGTCCGGCACCGGGGAGCTGTTTTTT
TRBV4-1	.	TRBJ2-4	.	CASSQEEGVRNIQYF	TGCGCCAGCAGCCAAGAAGAGGGAGTGAGGAACATTCAGTACTTC
TRBV28	few	TRBJ2-1	TRBD2	CASSGLAGDNEQFF	TGTGCCAGCAGTGGACTAGCGGGGGATAATGAGCAGTTCTTC
TRBV20-1	few	TRBJ2-1	TRBD2	CSARDWARGLAGGSEPIF	TGCAGTGCTAGAGATTGGGCCCGAGGACTAGCGGGAGGGAGTGAGCCAATCTTC
TRBV2	many	TRBJ2-3	.	CASATGFFSVDTQYF	TGTGCCAGCGCCACCGGGTTTTTCTCGGTAGATACGCAGTATTTT
TRBV5-1	many	TRBJ2-4	.	CASSLAWLGDIQYF	TGCGCCAGCAGCTTGGCCTGGCTGGGGGACATTCAGTACTTC
TRBV18	few	TRBJ2-7	.	CASSPPARPYEQYF	TGTGCCAGCTCACCACCCGCTCGACCTTACGAGCAGTACTTC
TRBV10-3	many	TRBJ2-3	.	CAIKQSTDTQYF	TGTGCCATCAAACAGAGCACAGATACGCAGTATTTT
TRBV7-6	many	TRBJ2-7	.	CASSLAFGARYEQYF	TGTGCCAGCAGCTTAGCGTTTGGGGCGCGGTACGAGCAGTACTTC
TRBV27	.	TRBJ2-4	.	CASSTSGGAKNIQYF	TGTGCCAGCAGCACCAGTGGGGGAGCCAAAAACATTCAGTACTTC
TRBV2	few	TRBJ2-5	.	CASNIRVAEVGYF	TGTGCCAGCAATATTCGGGTGGCGGAGGTGGGGTACTTC
TRBV20-1	.	TRBJ2-7	TRBD2	CSALSGAGALYEQYF	TGCAGTGCTCTAAGTGGAGCGGGAGCCCTCTACGAGCAGTACTTC
TRBV6-1	many	TRBJ2-2	TRBD2	CASNPRGGPGTGELFF	TGTGCCAGCAACCCTCGGGGGGGCCCTGGCACCGGGGAGCTGTTTTTT
TRBV20-1	many	TRBJ2-2	.	CSAPGSANRPNTGELFF	TGCAGTGCTCCGGGCTCGGCAAACCGGCCGAACACCGGGGAGCTGTTTTTT
TRBV28	.	TRBJ2-7	TRBD2	CASSLFGATGRYEQYF	TGTGCCAGCAGTTTATTCGGCGCGACCGGGAGGTACGAGCAGTACTTC
TRBV12-3/TRBV12-4	.	TRBJ2-5	.	CASSPTDRAQYF	TGTGCCAGCAGTCCCACCGACCGGGCCCAGTACTTC
TRBV12-3/TRBV12-4	few	TRBJ2-7	TRBD1	CASSPRIGTGDYEQYF	TGTGCCAGCAGTCCAAGGATCGGGACAGGGGACTACGAGCAGTACTTC
TRBV11-2	many	TRBJ2-7	.	CASSLEYGGPSSYEQYF	TGTGCCAGCAGCTTGGAGTACGGGGGCCCGAGCTCCTACGAGCAGTACTTC
TRBV12-3/TRBV12-4	.	TRBJ1-6	.	CASSHGTHNSPLHF	TGTGCCAGCAGCCACGGGACACACAATTCACCCCTCCACTTT
TRBV7-3	few	TRBJ2-5	.	CASSLDNRETQYF	TGTGCCAGCAGCTTGGACAATCGAGAGACCCAGTACTTC
TRBV7-2	many	TRBJ2-5	.	CASSSSGTFQETQYF	TGTGCCAGCAGCTCCTCCGGGACATTCCAAGAGACCCAGTACTTC
TRBV28	.	TRBJ1-2	TRBD1	CASRRGTAISGYTF	TGTGCCAGCAGGAGAGGGACAGCTATAAGCGGCTACACCTTC
TRBV18	.	TRBJ2-3	.	CASSPIGGTLGTDTQYF	TGTGCCAGCTCACCCATAGGAGGGACCCTAGGCACAGATACGCAGTATTTT
TRBV19	few	TRBJ2-3	.	CASSFSSTTDTQYF	TGTGCCAGTAGTTTTTCTAGCACCACAGATACGCAGTATTTT
TRBV18	many	TRBJ2-2	TRBD2	CASSPPTRSGAGGELFF	TGTGCCAGCTCACCACCCACGAGGAGCGGGGCTGGCGGGGAGCTGTTTTTT
TRBV11-1	many	TRBJ1-2	TRBD1	CASSPQTGDYGYTF	TGTGCCAGCAGCCCGCAGACAGGGGACTATGGCTACACCTTC